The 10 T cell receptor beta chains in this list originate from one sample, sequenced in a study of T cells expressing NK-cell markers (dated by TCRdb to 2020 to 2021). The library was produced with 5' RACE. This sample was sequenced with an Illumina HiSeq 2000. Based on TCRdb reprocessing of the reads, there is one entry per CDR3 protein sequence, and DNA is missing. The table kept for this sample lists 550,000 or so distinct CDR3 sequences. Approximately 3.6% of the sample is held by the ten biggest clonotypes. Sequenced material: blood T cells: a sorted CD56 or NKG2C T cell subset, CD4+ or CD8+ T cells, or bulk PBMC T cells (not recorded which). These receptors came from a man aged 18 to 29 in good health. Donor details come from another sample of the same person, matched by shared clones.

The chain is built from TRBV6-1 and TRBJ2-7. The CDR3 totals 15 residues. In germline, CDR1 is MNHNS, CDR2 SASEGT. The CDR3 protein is CASLSWAGRSYEQYF.

CDR3 amino acids: CASGQAGGGVNEQFF. This sequence joins TRBV6-4 and TRBJ2-1; TCRdb's D call, TRBD2, is unchecked because there is no DNA. There are 15 residues in the CDR3. Germline V gene lookup returns CDR1 MRHNA and CDR2 SNTAGT.

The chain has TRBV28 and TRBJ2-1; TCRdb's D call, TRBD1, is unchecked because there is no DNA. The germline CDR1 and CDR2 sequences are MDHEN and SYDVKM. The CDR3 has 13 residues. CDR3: CASESGARDEQFF.

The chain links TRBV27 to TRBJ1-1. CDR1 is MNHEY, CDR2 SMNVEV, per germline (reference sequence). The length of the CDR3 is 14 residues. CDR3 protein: CASSFGGMNTEAFF.

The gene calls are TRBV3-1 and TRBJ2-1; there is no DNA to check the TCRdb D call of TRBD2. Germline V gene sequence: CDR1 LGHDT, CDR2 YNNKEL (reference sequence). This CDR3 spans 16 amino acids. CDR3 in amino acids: CASSQGPTSGSDEQFF.

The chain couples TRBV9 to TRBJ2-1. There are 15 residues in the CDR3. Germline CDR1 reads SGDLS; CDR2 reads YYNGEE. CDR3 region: CASTPSGRPYNEQFF.

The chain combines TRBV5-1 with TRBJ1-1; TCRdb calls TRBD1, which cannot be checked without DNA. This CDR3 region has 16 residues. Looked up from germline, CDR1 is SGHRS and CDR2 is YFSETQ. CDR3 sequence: CASSPKPGQKVTEAFF.

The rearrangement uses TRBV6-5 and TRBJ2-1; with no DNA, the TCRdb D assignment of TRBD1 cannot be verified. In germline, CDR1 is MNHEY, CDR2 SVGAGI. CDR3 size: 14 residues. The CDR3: CASSLTRVGNEQFF.

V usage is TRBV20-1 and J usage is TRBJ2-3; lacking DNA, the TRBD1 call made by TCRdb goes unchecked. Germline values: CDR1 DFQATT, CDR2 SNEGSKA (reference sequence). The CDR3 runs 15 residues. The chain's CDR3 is CSAGGTGANTDTQYF.

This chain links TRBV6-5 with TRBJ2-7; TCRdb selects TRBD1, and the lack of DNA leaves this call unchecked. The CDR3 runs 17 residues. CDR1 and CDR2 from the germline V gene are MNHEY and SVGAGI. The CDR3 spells CASSYTGTGEAAYEQYF.